Following are 32 T cell receptor beta chains from one sample sequenced in a study of OX40 agonist ivuxolimab in advanced cancers. TCRdb's copy holds only in-frame clones and misses some; the assay was immunoSEQ multiplex PCR. The data show 20,000 to 25,000 clones, roughly 84% seen once. The sequencing used CD4+ or CD8+ T cells sorted from blood, collected in a trial of the OX40 agonist ivuxolimab. The receptor set was obtained from an adult with an advanced solid tumor such as melanoma, head and neck, liver or kidney cancer.

This clone showed up just a few times. Other DNA sequences from this sample encode an identical CDR3 as well. The V call is TRBV5-1, the J call TRBJ1-2; D is unclear. CDR1 and CDR2 from the germline V gene are SGHRS and YFSETQ. The CDR3 spans 13 residues. V was trimmed by 0 bases and J by 8 bases, leaving 11 bases between them. The CDR3 loop reads CASSLEPSGGYTF. The DNA for the CDR3 is TGCGCCAGCAGCTTGGAACCGAGTGGCGGCTACACCTTC.

The rearrangement joins TRBV6-5 to TRBJ1-6; tentative D call: TRBD1 (6 bases). The CDR3 length is 15 residues. Looked up from germline, CDR1 is MNHEY and CDR2 is SVGAGI. Trimming removed 6 bases at V and 7 bases at J, with 16 bases between. CDR3 residues: CASRPPGHLNSPLHF. CDR3 coding DNA: TGTGCCAGCAGGCCCCCGGGACACCTAAATTCACCCCTCCACTTT.

The rearrangement uses TRBV7-2 and TRBJ1-5, with D perhaps TRBD1 (5 bases). CDR3 length equals 16 residues. CDR1 SGHTA and CDR2 FQGNSA come from the germline V gene. The ends were cut back, 4 bases at V and 1 base at J, with 14 bases in the middle. CDR3 sequence: CASSSQGRGSNQPQHF. The CDR3 bases are TGTGCCAGCAGCTCTCAGGGAAGGGGAAGCAATCAGCCCCAGCATTTT.

This clone was observed once. This chain uses TRBV7-2 with TRBJ1-1; D is uncertain. The CDR3 totals 14 residues. The germline gives CDR1 SGHTA, CDR2 FQGNSA. Trimming shortened V by 1 base and J by 1 base, and 7 bases separated the two germline ends. The CDR3 protein is CASSLGQPNTEAFF. The CDR3 nucleotides read TGTGCCAGCAGCTTAGGTCAACCGAACACTGAAGCTTTCTTT. The full variable domain, with the rest looked up from reference TRBV7-2 and TRBJ1-1, is GAGVSQSPSNKVTEKGKDVELRCDPISGHTALYWYRQSLGQGLEFLIYFQGNSAPDKSGLPSDRFSAERTGGSVSTLTIQRTQQEDSAVYLCASSLGQPNTEAFFGQGTRLTVV.

This chain joins TRBV2 and TRBJ1-2; 8 bases agree with TRBD1. Germline lookup yields CDR1 SNHLY and CDR2 FYNNEI. The CDR3 runs 14 residues. Trimming took 5 bases from V and 6 from J; bases not matched to a gene: 8. The CDR3 loop is CASSPDRVLDGYTF. CDR3 bases: TGTGCCAGCAGTCCGGACAGGGTATTGGATGGCTACACCTTC.

CDR3 amino acids: CASSYDQRGAGGYTF. The CDR3 region has the DNA TGTGCCAGCAGCTACGACCAGCGGGGCGCTGGGGGCTACACCTTC. This rearrangement joins TRBV7-2 to TRBJ1-2, with a possible D match to TRBD1 (5 bases). Germline CDR1 and CDR2: SGHTA and FQGNSA. Trimming pared 4 bases from V and 8 bases from J, leaving 20 bases between. The CDR3 has 15 amino acids.

This chain uses TRBV7-9 with TRBJ2-6; tentative D call: TRBD1 (6 bases). Germline CDR1 SEHNR, CDR2 FQNEAQ (reference sequence). This CDR3 region has 17 residues. V lost 4 bases and J lost 6, with 19 bases in between. As DNA, the CDR3 is TGTGCCAGCAGCTCCCACGAAGGGCAGGGGTCGGCCAACGTCCTGACTTTC. As protein: CASSSHEGQGSANVLTF.

The chain links TRBV11-1 to TRBJ2-5, with TRBD2 matching 10 bases. V dropped 2 bases and J dropped 5; count of bases not matched to a gene: 5. The CDR3 has 15 residues. Germline V gene data show CDR1 as SGHAT and CDR2 as FQDESV (reference sequence). The CDR3 nucleotides are TGTGCCAGCAGCTTAAGGCTAGCGGGAGTTGAGACCCAGTACTTC. Translating it yields CASSLRLAGVETQYF.

This clone was seen once. J is TRBJ2-1 and V is TRBV7-2; D possibly corresponds to TRBD2 (5 bases). V dropped 5 bases and J dropped 4 bases, with 12 bases sitting between them. Germline V lookup: CDR1 SGHTA, CDR2 FQGNSA. CDR3 size: 14 residues. The CDR3 is CASSPPAAYNEQFF. The CDR3 DNA sequence: TGTGCCAGCAGCCCCCCAGCGGCTTACAATGAGCAGTTCTTC.

The V call is TRBV11-3, the J call TRBJ2-7, with D possibly TRBD1 on 6 matching bases. The V gene lost 1 base and the J gene lost 5 bases, with 12 bases spanning the gap. This CDR3 region has 14 residues. The germline V gene encodes CDR1 SGHNT and CDR2 YENEEA. The CDR3 sequence: CASSLVNRVHEQYF. For the CDR3, the DNA is TGTGCCAGCAGCTTAGTTAACAGGGTCCACGAGCAGTACTTC.

The rearrangement uses TRBV7-2 and TRBJ1-5; TRBD1 aligns across 7 bases. The CDR3 is 16 residues long. The V gene's germline CDR1 is SGHTA and CDR2 FQGNSA. Trimming at V came to 4 bases and at J to 6 bases, leaving 12 bases not matched to a gene. This CDR3 is CASSSGGERGLQPQHF. In DNA, the CDR3 is TGTGCCAGCAGCTCAGGGGGGGAGAGGGGGCTTCAGCCCCAGCATTTT.

This clone was seen just once. The chain combines TRBV7-3 with TRBJ2-1; D is ambiguous. Germline CDR1 is SGHTA and CDR2 is FQGTGA. The V end lost 4 bases, the J end lost 5 bases, and 9 bases lay between the germline ends. The CDR3 totals 13 residues. CDR3 loop: CASSSPTNNEQFF. The CDR3 DNA reads TGTGCCAGCAGCTCCCCTACCAACAATGAGCAGTTCTTC.

This clone turned up a few times. The genes are TRBV19 and TRBJ1-1; 7 bases fit TRBD1. Germline V gene sequence: CDR1 LNHDA, CDR2 SQIVND (reference sequence). The CDR3 extends over 14 amino acids. V was pared by 5 bases and J by 4 bases, with 7 bases of the junction left unmatched. The CDR3 spells CASSAQTGATEAFF. Written as DNA, the CDR3 is TGTGCCAGTAGTGCACAAACAGGGGCCACTGAAGCTTTCTTT.

This chain connects TRBV19 to TRBJ2-3; 7 nucleotides align to TRBD1. The CDR3 length is 15 residues. Trimming removed 4 bases from V and 2 bases from J; junction bases left unmatched: 6. The germline V gene encodes CDR1 LNHDA and CDR2 SQIVND (reference sequence). The CDR3 spells CASSTGQLITDTQYF. In nucleotides, the CDR3 is TGTGCCAGTAGTACGGGACAGCTTATCACAGATACGCAGTATTTT.

The V gene is TRBV5-6, the J gene TRBJ1-4, with 7 bases that match TRBD1. The V and J ends lost 3 bases and 12 bases, in that order; junction bases with no gene match: 5. Germline-derived CDR1 and CDR2 are SGHDT and YYEEEE. There are 12 residues in the CDR3. The CDR3 here is CASSSTTGELFF. CDR3 nucleotide sequence: TGTGCCAGCAGCTCCACCACAGGGGAACTGTTTTTT.

The CDR3 coding sequence is TGTGCCTGGGGAGGTATGCTAGCAGGTGGCTCTGGGGCCAACGTCCTGACTTTC. It translates to CAWGGMLAGGSGANVLTF. This chain links TRBV30 with TRBJ2-6; possibly TRBD2 for D (5 bases). CDR1 is GTSNPN, CDR2 SVGIG, per germline (reference sequence). The CDR3 contains 18 residues. Trimming took off 5 bases at V and 0 bases at J, with 20 bases between the two ends.

With respect to this clone: Other DNA sequences in the sample encode the same CDR3. V usage is TRBV7-3 and J usage is TRBJ2-2, with D possibly TRBD1 on 8 matching bases. V was shortened by 5 bases and J by 3 bases, with 16 bases between the two germline ends. This CDR3 is built from 16 residues. Germline V lookup: CDR1 SGHTA, CDR2 FQGTGA. The CDR3 here is CASSLQGGVYTGELFF. CDR3 nucleotide sequence: TGTGCCAGCAGCCTACAGGGGGGGGTGTACACCGGGGAGCTGTTTTTT.

This rearrangement joins TRBV6-5 to TRBJ2-1, with D possibly matching TRBD2 (6 bases). Trimming left V 8 bases short and J 5 bases short, with 16 bases between. This CDR3 contains 14 residues. The germline CDR1 and CDR2 sequences are MNHEY and SVGAGI. CDR3 DNA sequence: TGTGCCAGCCGGAGGGCAGGCAATAACAATGAGCAGTTCTTC. Translated: CASRRAGNNNEQFF.

The CDR3 sequence: CASSPDTDQPQHF. The DNA of the CDR3 is TGTGCCAGCTCACCGGACACCGATCAGCCCCAGCATTTT. The chain couples TRBV18 to TRBJ1-5, with a weak D call TRBD1 (5 bases). Germline V CDR1 and CDR2: KGHSH, LQKENI. The CDR3 totals 13 residues. Trimming took 3 bases from V and 5 from J, leaving 8 bases between them. Full variable domain (missing parts from reference TRBV18 and TRBJ1-5): NAGVMQNPRHLVRRRGQEARLRCSPMKGHSHVYWYRQLPEEGLKFMVYLQKENIIDESGMPKERFSAEFPKEGPSILRIQQVVRGDSAAYFCASSPDTDQPQHFGDGTRLSIL.

The genes are TRBV9 and TRBJ2-1; maybe TRBD1 (6 bases). V was trimmed by 3 bases and J by 7 bases, leaving 14 bases between them. The CDR3 runs 14 residues. Germline CDR1 is SGDLS and CDR2 is YYNGEE. The chain's CDR3 is CASSDLSDRNEQFF. Written as DNA, the CDR3 is TGTGCCAGCAGCGACCTCTCTGACAGGAATGAGCAGTTCTTC.

This chain links TRBV5-1 with TRBJ2-7; tentatively, D is TRBD2 (6 bases). Germline V lookup: CDR1 SGHRS, CDR2 YFSETQ. Trimming shortened V by 0 bases and J by 7 bases, and 14 bases separated the two germline ends. The CDR3 is 14 residues long. CDR3 loop: CASSLDLLAREQYF. In nucleotides, the CDR3 is TGCGCCAGCAGCTTGGATCTACTAGCTAGGGAGCAGTACTTC.

A single count supports this clone. The chain uses TRBV11-3 and TRBJ2-4; the match to TRBD2 covers 7 bases. Germline CDR1 is SGHNT and CDR2 is YENEEA. This CDR3 has 16 residues. Trimming took 1 base from V and 7 from J; bases not matched to a gene: 10. The CDR3 DNA is TGTGCCAGCAGCTTAGTTTCGGCGGGAGTGGGTAACATTCAGTACTTC. It translates to CASSLVSAGVGNIQYF.

J is TRBJ2-5 and V is TRBV12-5, with 7 positions matching TRBD2. The DNA end is more similar to TRBJ2-7, so the J call may be wrong. The CDR3 covers 13 residues. Germline CDR1 and CDR2: LGHNT and FRNRAP. CDR3 DNA sequence: TGTGCTAGTGGTTTGGAACTAGCGTACGAGCAGTACTTC. This codes for CASGLELAYEQYF.

The chain is built from TRBV7-6 and TRBJ2-7; TRBD2 matches at 14 bases. The ends lost 3 bases at V and 1 base at J; junction bases unmatched: 2. The CDR3 is 16 amino acids. Per germline, CDR1 SGHVS and CDR2 FNYEAQ. In nucleotides, the CDR3 is TGTGCCAGCAGCTTTGGACTAGCGGGGGGATCCTACGAGCAGTACTTC. Translating it yields CASSFGLAGGSYEQYF.

The chain recombines TRBV30 with TRBJ1-1, with D tentatively TRBD1 (5 bases). Germline loops: CDR1 GTSNPN, CDR2 SVGIG (reference sequence). Trimming took 5 bases from V and 0 from J, leaving 10 bases between them. The CDR3 runs 13 residues. The chain's CDR3 is CAWQGDLNTEAFF. DNA of the CDR3: TGTGCCTGGCAAGGGGACCTGAACACTGAAGCTTTCTTT.

The chain carries TRBV29-1 and TRBJ2-7; D is unresolved. Germline-derived CDR1 and CDR2 are SQVTM and ANQGSEA. This CDR3 comprises 11 residues. V was trimmed by 3 bases and J by 4 bases, leaving 7 bases between them. CDR3 DNA: TGCAGCGTTGATTTGGGGTACGAGCAGTACTTC. Its protein is CSVDLGYEQYF.

The rearrangement joins TRBV30 to TRBJ2-2, with D tentatively TRBD2 (5 bases). The V gene lost 5 bases and the J gene lost 5 bases, with 18 bases spanning the gap. This CDR3 spans 15 amino acids. The germline CDR1 and CDR2 sequences are GTSNPN and SVGIG (reference sequence). The CDR3 sequence is CAWGNRGVRTGELFF. Written as DNA, the CDR3 is TGTGCCTGGGGCAATCGGGGAGTACGGACCGGGGAGCTGTTTTTT.

The CDR3 bases are TGCGCCAGCAGCCAGGCAGTCTCGGACAGGTCTGAGACCCAGTACTTC. It specifies CASSQAVSDRSETQYF. This chain links TRBV4-3 with TRBJ2-5, with 7 bases identical to TRBD1. Germline CDR1 reads LGHNA; CDR2 reads YSLEER. The V and J ends lost 3 bases and 5 bases, in that order; junction bases with no gene match: 12. This CDR3 spans 16 amino acids.

The V call is TRBV18, the J call TRBJ2-5; 11 positions agree with TRBD1. Trimming at V came to 6 bases and at J to 4 bases, leaving 10 bases not matched to a gene. The CDR3 sequence is 16 residues long. Germline assignment: CDR1 KGHSH and CDR2 LQKENI. In DNA form, the CDR3 reads TGTGCCAGCTCGGATTACGGACAGGGGGCTGGAGAGACCCAGTACTTC. Its translation: CASSDYGQGAGETQYF.

The rearrangement joins TRBV9 to TRBJ2-5, with D possibly being TRBD2 (6 bases). CDR1 is SGDLS and CDR2 is YYNGEE in the germline V gene. The CDR3 runs to 16 residues. The germline V and J ends were trimmed by 3 bases and 0 bases, with 15 bases remaining between them. In DNA, the CDR3 is TGTGCCAGCAGCGCTGGCGCGGGGACGAACCAAGAGACCCAGTACTTC. Translating it yields CASSAGAGTNQETQYF.

This chain joins TRBV7-9 and TRBJ2-7; possible D gene TRBD1, 7 bases. Germline loops: CDR1 SEHNR, CDR2 FQNEAQ (reference sequence). The CDR3 consists of 15 residues. The V end lost 5 bases, the J end lost 5 bases, and 19 bases lay between the germline ends. The CDR3 DNA reads TGTGCCAGCAGCCCCCGGCGACAGGGAGGAGACGAGCAGTACTTC. This gives the protein CASSPRRQGGDEQYF.

The CDR3 region is CASRGQGNVMGKETQYF. As DNA, the CDR3 is TGTGCCAGCAGGGGGCAGGGGAATGTGATGGGGAAAGAGACCCAGTACTTC. The rearrangement links TRBV5-6 to TRBJ2-5, with a possible D match to TRBD1 (6 bases). This CDR3 is built from 17 residues. Deletions cut 5 bases from V and 3 bases from J, with 23 bases between. CDR1 SGHDT and CDR2 YYEEEE come from the germline V gene.